The 17 T cell receptor beta chains below all came from one sample that was sequenced in a study of monozygotic twins with inflammatory bowel disease. TCRdb reprocessed the 5' RACE reads and keeps a single row for each CDR3 protein, giving no DNA. The ten top clones account for 2% to 2.5%, within a sample of more than 350,000 distinct CDR3 sequences. The sequenced sample was blood. These receptor sequences come from a human donor with ulcerative colitis or Crohn's disease, or a healthy co-twin of an affected twin (not recorded which).

The V call is TRBV3-1, the J call TRBJ2-1; the TCRdb D gene call, TRBD2, has no DNA to confirm it. From germline, CDR1 is LGHDT and CDR2 YNNKEL (reference sequence). The CDR3 contains 16 residues. The CDR3 reads CASSQVEGGSYNEQFF.

J is TRBJ2-2 and V is TRBV2; the TRBD1 assignment by TCRdb is unverifiable without DNA. From germline, CDR1 is SNHLY and CDR2 FYNNEI. CDR3 length equals 15 residues. The CDR3: CASSNYGQGGGELFF.

The chain carries TRBV9 and TRBJ2-3; there is no DNA to check the TCRdb D call of TRBD1. CDR3 length: 15 amino acids. The germline V gene has CDR1 SGDLS and CDR2 YYNGEE. The CDR3 sequence is CASSVSDRGSDTQYF.

The chain recombines TRBV28 with TRBJ2-7; TCRdb's D gene call, TRBD1, goes unchecked for lack of DNA. This CDR3 comprises 14 residues. Germline CDR1 reads MDHEN; CDR2 reads SYDVKM. The CDR3 is CASGTRQGVYEQYF.

This rearrangement joins TRBV4-1 to TRBJ1-3. The germline gives CDR1 MGHRA, CDR2 YSYEKL. The length of the CDR3 is 15 residues. The chain's CDR3 is CASSRIGGDGNTIYF.

The V gene is TRBV7-9, the J gene TRBJ1-6; TCRdb returns TRBD1, unconfirmable since there is no DNA. The germline V gene encodes CDR1 SEHNR and CDR2 FQNEAQ (reference sequence). This CDR3 comprises 16 residues. The chain's CDR3 is CASSRQGESYNSPLHF. Full variable domain (outside the CDR3, taken from reference TRBV7-9 and TRBJ1-6): DTGVSQNPRHKITKRGQNVTFRCDPISEHNRLYWYRQTLGQGPEFLTYFQNEAQLEKSRLLSDRFSAERPKGSFSTLEIQRTEQGDSAMYLCASSRQGESYNSPLHFGNGTRLTVT.

The chain is built from TRBV18 and TRBJ1-1; TCRdb's assignment of TRBD1 cannot be checked, as there is no DNA. The CDR3 has 12 residues. The germline CDR1 and CDR2 sequences are KGHSH and LQKENI. The CDR3: CASSPGVYQAFF.

The J gene is TRBJ1-3, the V gene TRBV11-2. The CDR3 is 15 amino acids. CDR1 and CDR2 from the germline V gene are SGHAT and FQNNGV. The CDR3 protein is CASSSLDFGGNTIYF. The full variable domain, in which reference TRBV11-2 and TRBJ1-3 provide the parts outside the CDR3, is EAGVAQSPRYKIIEKRQSVAFWCNPISGHATLYWYQQILGQGPKLLIQFQNNGVVDDSQLPKDRFSAERLKGVDSTLKIQPAKLEDSAVYLCASSSLDFGGNTIYFGEGSWLTVV.

The chain joins TRBV4-2 to TRBJ2-2; there is no DNA to check the TCRdb D call of TRBD1. This CDR3 is 19 amino acids long. CDR1 and CDR2 from the germline V gene are LGHNA and YNFKEQ. This CDR3 reads CASSQDTPGRGSYTGELFF.

The chain combines TRBV6-1 with TRBJ1-1; as DNA is missing, the TRBD1 call by TCRdb cannot be tested. This CDR3 has 17 residues. Germline lookup yields CDR1 MNHNS and CDR2 SASEGT. The CDR3 here is CASRLTGDGFVNTEAFF.

The chain has TRBV12-3 or TRBV12-4 and TRBJ2-3; absent DNA, TCRdb's TRBD1 call cannot be checked. The CDR3 has 16 amino acids. CDR3 loop: CASSPTSGQGTDTQYF.

The rearrangement links TRBV6-1 to TRBJ1-3; without DNA, the TCRdb call of TRBD1 cannot be checked. Germline lookup yields CDR1 MNHNS and CDR2 SASEGT. The CDR3 runs 15 residues. CDR3 in amino acids: CASSDQTGSGNTIYF.

The genes are TRBV6-5 and TRBJ1-2; TCRdb indicates TRBD1, and absent DNA this call remains unverified. CDR1 is MNHEY, CDR2 SVGAGI, per germline. The CDR3 loop spans 17 amino acids. Here the CDR3 reads CASSYFGDRDPNYGYTF.

The chain combines TRBV7-2 with TRBJ1-1; TCRdb picks TRBD1, but there is no DNA to check that call. The CDR3 is 15 amino acids. Germline lookup yields CDR1 SGHTA and CDR2 FQGNSA. CDR3 protein: CASNSGPGALTEAFF.

The chain joins TRBV20-1 to TRBJ2-5; TCRdb calls TRBD2, which cannot be checked without DNA. Germline V CDR1 and CDR2: DFQATT, SNEGSKA (reference sequence). This CDR3 spans 15 amino acids. The CDR3 spells CSARDRAADLETQYF.

J is TRBJ2-7 and V is TRBV7-2. The CDR3 sequence is 11 residues long. Germline V gene lookup returns CDR1 SGHTA and CDR2 FQGNSA. CDR3 amino acids: CASTNDNEQYF.

This sequence joins TRBV3-1 and TRBJ2-1; TCRdb indicates TRBD1, and absent DNA this call remains unverified. The CDR3 totals 15 residues. Germline loops: CDR1 LGHDT, CDR2 YNNKEL (reference sequence). The chain's CDR3 is CASSLRGAEGNEQFF.